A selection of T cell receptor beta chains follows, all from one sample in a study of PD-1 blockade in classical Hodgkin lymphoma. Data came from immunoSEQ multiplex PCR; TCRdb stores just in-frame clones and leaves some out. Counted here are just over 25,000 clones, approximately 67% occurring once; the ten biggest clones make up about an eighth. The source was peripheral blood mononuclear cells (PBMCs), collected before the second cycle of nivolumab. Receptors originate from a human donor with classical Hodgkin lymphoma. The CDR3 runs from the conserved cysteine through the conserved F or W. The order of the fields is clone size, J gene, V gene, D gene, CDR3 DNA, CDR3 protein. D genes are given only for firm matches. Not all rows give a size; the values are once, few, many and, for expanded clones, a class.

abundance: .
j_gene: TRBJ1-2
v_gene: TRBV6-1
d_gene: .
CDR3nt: TGTGCCAGCTTCGAGGACTATGGCTACACCTTC
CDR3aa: CASFEDYGYTF

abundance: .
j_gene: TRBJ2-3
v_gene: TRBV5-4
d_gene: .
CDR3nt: TGTGCCAGCAGCTTGGCCGACCAAGATACGCAGTATTTT
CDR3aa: CASSLADQDTQYF

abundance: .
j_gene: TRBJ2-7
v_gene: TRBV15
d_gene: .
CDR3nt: TGTGCCACTCAAAGGGGATCGGCCTACGAGCAGTACTTC
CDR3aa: CATQRGSAYEQYF

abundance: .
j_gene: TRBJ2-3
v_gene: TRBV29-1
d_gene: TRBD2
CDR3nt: TGCTACGGGAGGAGCACAGATACGCAGTATTTT
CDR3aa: CYGRSTDTQYF

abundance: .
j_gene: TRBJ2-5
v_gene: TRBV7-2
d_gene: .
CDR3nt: TGTGCCAGCAGCTTAGTGGTCCAAGAGACCCAGTACTTC
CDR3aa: CASSLVVQETQYF

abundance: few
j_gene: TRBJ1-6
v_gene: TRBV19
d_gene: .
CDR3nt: TGTGCCAGTGTTCCTTCCGCCAGCCATTCACCCCTCCACTTT
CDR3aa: CASVPSASHSPLHF

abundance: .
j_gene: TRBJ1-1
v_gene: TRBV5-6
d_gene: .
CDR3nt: TGTGCCAGCATGTGGAGTAAGAACACTGAAGCTTTCTTT
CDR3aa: CASMWSKNTEAFF

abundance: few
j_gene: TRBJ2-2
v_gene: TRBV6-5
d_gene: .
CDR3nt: TGTGCCAGCCGCACAGGACAGATTACCGGGGAGCTGTTTTTT
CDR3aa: CASRTGQITGELFF

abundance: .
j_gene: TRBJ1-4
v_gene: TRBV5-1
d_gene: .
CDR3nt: TGCGCCAGCAGCTTGGGGGGATCGGCTAATGAAAAACTGTTTTTT
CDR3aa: CASSLGGSANEKLFF

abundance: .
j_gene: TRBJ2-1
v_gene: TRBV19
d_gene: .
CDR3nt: TGTGCCAGTAGTATAGATGAGTCGCTTCAGGGATACAATGAGCAGTTCTTC
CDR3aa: CASSIDESLQGYNEQFF

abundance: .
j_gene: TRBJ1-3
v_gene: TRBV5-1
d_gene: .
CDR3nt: TGCGCCAGCAGCTCCGGACAGAGAAACACCATATATTTT
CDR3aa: CASSSGQRNTIYF

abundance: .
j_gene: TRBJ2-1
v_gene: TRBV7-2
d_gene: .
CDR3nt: TGTGCCAGCAGCTTAGCCAGGCTCAATGAGCAGTTCTTC
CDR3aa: CASSLARLNEQFF

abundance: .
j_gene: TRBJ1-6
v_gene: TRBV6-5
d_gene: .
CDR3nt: TGTGCCAGCAGTTACCATATTCGGAATCCACCCCTCCACTTT
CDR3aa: CASSYHIRNPPLHF

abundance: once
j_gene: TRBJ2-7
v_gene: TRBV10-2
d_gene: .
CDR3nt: TGCGCCACCGCGGGACAACCCGTCTACGAGCAGTACTTC
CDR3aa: CATAGQPVYEQYF

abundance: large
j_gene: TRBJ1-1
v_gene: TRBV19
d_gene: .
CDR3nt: TGTGCCAGTAGTTGGGGGTTTGACACTGAAGCTTTCTTT
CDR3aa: CASSWGFDTEAFF

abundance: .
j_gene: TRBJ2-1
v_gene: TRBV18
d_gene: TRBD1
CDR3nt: TGTGCCAGCTCCCGCGTCGGACAGGGGAACAATGAGCAGTTCTTC
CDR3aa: CASSRVGQGNNEQFF

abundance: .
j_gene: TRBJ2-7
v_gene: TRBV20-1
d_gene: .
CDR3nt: TGCAGTGCTAAGGACCGCTACGAGCAGTACTTC
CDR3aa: CSAKDRYEQYF

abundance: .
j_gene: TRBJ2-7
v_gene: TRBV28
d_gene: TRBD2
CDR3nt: TGTGCCAGCAGACCAAGCGGGATTCGCTACGAGCAGTACTTC
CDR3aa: CASRPSGIRYEQYF

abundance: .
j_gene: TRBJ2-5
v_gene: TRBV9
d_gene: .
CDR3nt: TGTGCCAGCAGCCCTGGGACATTACAAGAGACCCAGTACTTC
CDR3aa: CASSPGTLQETQYF

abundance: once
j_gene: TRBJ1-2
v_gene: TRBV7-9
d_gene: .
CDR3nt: TGTGCCAGCAGCTCGGGACGTGGCTACACCTTC
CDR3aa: CASSSGRGYTF

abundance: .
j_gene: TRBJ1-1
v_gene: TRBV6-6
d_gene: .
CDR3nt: TGTGCCAGCAGTCGGGCTTTGAACACTGAAGCTTTCTTT
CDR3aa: CASSRALNTEAFF

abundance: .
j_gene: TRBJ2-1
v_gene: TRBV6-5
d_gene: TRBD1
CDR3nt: TGTGCCAGCAGATCAGGACAGGCAGTTTACAATGAGCAGTTCTTC
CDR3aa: CASRSGQAVYNEQFF

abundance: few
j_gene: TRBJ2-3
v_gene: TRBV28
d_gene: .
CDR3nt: TGTGCCAGCAGTTTTCAGGGAGGCGGCGGACGTAGTGGAGATACGCAGTATTTT
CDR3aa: CASSFQGGGGRSGDTQYF

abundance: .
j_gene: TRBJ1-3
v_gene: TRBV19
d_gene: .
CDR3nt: TGTGCCAGTAGTATCATGGACAGTGAGAGATCTGGAAACACCATATATTTT
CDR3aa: CASSIMDSERSGNTIYF

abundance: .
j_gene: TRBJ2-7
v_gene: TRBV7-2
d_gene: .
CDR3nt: TGTGCCAGCAGCCTGAGGTCCTACGAGCAGTACTTC
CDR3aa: CASSLRSYEQYF

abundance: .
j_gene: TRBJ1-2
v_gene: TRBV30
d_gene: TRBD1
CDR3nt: TGTGCCTGGAGAGAGACAGGGATCTATGGCTACACCTTC
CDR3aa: CAWRETGIYGYTF

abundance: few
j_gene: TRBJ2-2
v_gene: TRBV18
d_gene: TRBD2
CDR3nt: TGTGCCAGCTCACCACCGGGCGGGAGGGCCGGAAACACCGGGGAGCTGTTTTTT
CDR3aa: CASSPPGGRAGNTGELFF